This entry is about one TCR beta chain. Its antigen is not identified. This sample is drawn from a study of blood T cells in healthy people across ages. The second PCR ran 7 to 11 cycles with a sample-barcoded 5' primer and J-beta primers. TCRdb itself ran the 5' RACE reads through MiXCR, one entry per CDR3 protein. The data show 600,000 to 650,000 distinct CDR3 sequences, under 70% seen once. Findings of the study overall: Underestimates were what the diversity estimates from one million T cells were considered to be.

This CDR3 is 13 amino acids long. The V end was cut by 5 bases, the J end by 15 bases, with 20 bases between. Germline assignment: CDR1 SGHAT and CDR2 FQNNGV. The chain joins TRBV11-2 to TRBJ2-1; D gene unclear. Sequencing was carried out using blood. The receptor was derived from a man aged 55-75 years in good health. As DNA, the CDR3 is TGTGCCAGCAGCCCACAGACGGTTTCGGAGACGTTCTTC. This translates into CASSPQTVSETFF.